This T cell receptor (beta chain) originates from a study of blood T cells in healthy people across ages. This CDR3 has 14 residues. Germline V gene lookup returns CDR1 LGHDT and CDR2 YNNKEL (reference sequence). V shed 6 bases, J shed 7 bases, and the junction held 5 bases outside the gene matches. Points from the study as a whole: Diversity of TCR beta correlated strongly with naive T cell percentage.

A second PCR, run for about 7 to 11 cycles, used a sample-barcoded 5' primer plus a J-beta primer mix. Each cDNA molecule carried a tag from a template-switch adaptor that contained 12 random nucleotides. A single record per CDR3 protein comes from TCRdb applying MiXCR to the 5' RACE reads. The profile shows roughly 1.6 million distinct CDR3 sequences, approximately 32% of them singletons. Remarks on this clonotype: Its antigen is as yet unknown.

The authors drew around 9.4 milliliters of peripheral blood from each donor. The sequenced sample was blood. The TCR sequence derives from a woman under 40 in good health. V and J are TRBV3-1 and TRBJ1-6; 8 bases align to TRBD1. The CDR3 protein is CASSDRGGNSPLHF. As DNA, the CDR3 is TGTGCCAGCAGTGACAGGGGAGGAAATTCACCCCTCCACTTT.